The source of this T cell receptor (beta chain) is a study of ipilimumab plus nivolumab after autologous stem cell transplantation. Background on the study: Median doses per patient: roughly 5 ipilimumab, roughly 8 nivolumab. Broader study findings: The authors say TCR, Treg and microbiome findings warrant further study.

The germline CDR1 and CDR2 sequences are MDHEN and SYDVKM. Trimming left V 5 bases short and J 3 bases short, with 2 bases between. This CDR3 contains 10 residues. The method was immunoSEQ multiplex PCR; TCRdb's version includes in-frame clones alone and lacks a portion of them. This sample carries 20,000 to 25,000 clones, about 80% of them seen once, and the ten largest clones take 20% to 25%. A word on this clone: Its antigen is undetermined.

Patients got 3 mg/kg IV nivolumab weeks 1, 4, 7, 10, then biweekly through week 26. This specimen was PBMCs, taken in a trial of ipilimumab plus nivolumab as post-transplant consolidation. This chain connects TRBV28 to TRBJ2-7, with D unresolved. The receptor comes from a male donor with diffuse large B-cell lymphoma. CDR3 bases: TGTGCCAGCAGTGGCTACGAGCAGTACTTC. Amino acids: CASSGYEQYF.